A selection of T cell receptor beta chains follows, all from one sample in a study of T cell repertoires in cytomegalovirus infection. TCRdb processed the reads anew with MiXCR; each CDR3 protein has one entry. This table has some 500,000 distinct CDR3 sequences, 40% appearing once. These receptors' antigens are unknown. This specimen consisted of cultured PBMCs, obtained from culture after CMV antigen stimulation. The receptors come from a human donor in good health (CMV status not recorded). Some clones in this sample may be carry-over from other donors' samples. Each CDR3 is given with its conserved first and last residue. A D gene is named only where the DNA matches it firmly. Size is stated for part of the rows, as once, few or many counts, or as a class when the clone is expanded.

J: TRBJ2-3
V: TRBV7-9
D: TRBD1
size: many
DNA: TGTGCCAGCAGCCCCCCCGGGACAGCCACAGATACGCAGTATTTT
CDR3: CASSPPGTATDTQYF

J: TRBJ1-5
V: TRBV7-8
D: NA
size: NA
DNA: TGTGCCAGCAGTTCAAAAAGGTTTGTGAATCAGCCCCAGCATTTT
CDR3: CASSSKRFVNQPQHF

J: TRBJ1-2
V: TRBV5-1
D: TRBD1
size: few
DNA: TGCGCCAGCAGCTTGTCGGGACAGGGGGCGGCCTATGGCTACACCTTC
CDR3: CASSLSGQGAAYGYTF

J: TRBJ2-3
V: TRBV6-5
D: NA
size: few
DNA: TGTGCCAGCAGCGCAGGGAGGGGGTTTAGCACAGATACGCAGTATTTT
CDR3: CASSAGRGFSTDTQYF

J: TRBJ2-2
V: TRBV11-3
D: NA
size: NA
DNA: TGTGCCAGCAGCCTAAAGCGGCCGGGGGAGCTGTTTTTT
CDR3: CASSLKRPGELFF

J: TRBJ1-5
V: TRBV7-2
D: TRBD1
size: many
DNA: TGTGCCAGCAGCTCCTCAGGGGGGCACAGCAATCAGCCCCAGCATTTT
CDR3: CASSSSGGHSNQPQHF

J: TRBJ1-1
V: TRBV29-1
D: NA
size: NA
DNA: TGCAGCGTTGACGGGACTAACACTGAAGCTTTCTTT
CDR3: CSVDGTNTEAFF

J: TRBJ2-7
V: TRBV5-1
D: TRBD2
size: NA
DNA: TGCGCCAGCAGCCGGGGGGACGGTGGCTACGAGCAGTACTTC
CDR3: CASSRGDGGYEQYF

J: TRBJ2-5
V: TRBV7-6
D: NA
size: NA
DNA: TGTGCCAGCAGCCAAAGGACGGTCCAAGAGACCCAGTACTTC
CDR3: CASSQRTVQETQYF

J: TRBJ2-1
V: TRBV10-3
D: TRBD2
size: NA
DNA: TGTGCCATCAGTCCGGGGAGGGGTCAGGATGAGCAGTTCTTC
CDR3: CAISPGRGQDEQFF

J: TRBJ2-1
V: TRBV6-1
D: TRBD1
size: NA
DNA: TGTGCCAGCAATCAACAGGGGTACAATGAGCAGTTCTTC
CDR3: CASNQQGYNEQFF

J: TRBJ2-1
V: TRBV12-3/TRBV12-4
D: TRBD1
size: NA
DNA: TGTGCCAGCAGTACACCGGGACAGGGACTTCGGCAGTTCTTC
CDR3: CASSTPGQGLRQFF

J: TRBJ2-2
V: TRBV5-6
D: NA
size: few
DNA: TGTGCCAGCAGCTTTGAGACCTACACCGGGGAGCTGTTTTTT
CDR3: CASSFETYTGELFF

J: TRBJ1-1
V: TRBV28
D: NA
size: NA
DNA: TGTGCCAGCAGAAATGTGAATGGGGCAAGGGGTTCCGTAAAAGCTGAAGCTTTCTTT
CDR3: CASRNVNGARGSVKAEAFF

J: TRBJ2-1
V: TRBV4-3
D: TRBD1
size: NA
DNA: TGCGCCAGCAGCCAAGGGCAGGGGGCCGGCAATGAGCAGTTCTTC
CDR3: CASSQGQGAGNEQFF

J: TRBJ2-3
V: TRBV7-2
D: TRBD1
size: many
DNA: TGTGCCAGCAGCTTACAGGGGGCTGGCACAGATACGCAGTATTTT
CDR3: CASSLQGAGTDTQYF

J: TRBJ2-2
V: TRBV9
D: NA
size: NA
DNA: TGTGCCAGCAGCGACATGCCCGGGGAGCTGTTTTTT
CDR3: CASSDMPGELFF

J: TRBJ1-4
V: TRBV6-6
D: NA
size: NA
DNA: TGTGCCAGCAGTGGATTAAGTGCAACTAATGAAAAACCGTTTTTT
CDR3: CASSGLSATNEKPFF

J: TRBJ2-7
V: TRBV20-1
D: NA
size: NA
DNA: TGCAGTGCGTACCGGGACGCTGACTCCTACGAGCAGTACTTC
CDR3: CSAYRDADSYEQYF

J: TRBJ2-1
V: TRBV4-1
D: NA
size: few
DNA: TGCGCCAGCAGCCAAGTCCTCATAGAGGTACCGAACCGAAACAATGAGCAGTTCTTC
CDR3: CASSQVLIEVPNRNNEQFF

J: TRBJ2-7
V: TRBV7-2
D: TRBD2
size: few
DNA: TGTGCCAGCAGCTTAGTAGGTCGGACTAGTGCATACGAGCAGTACTTC
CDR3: CASSLVGRTSAYEQYF

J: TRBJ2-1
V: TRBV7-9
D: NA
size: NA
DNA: TGTGCCAGCAGCTTAGCGGGGGGCACGAGGGAGCAGTTCTTC
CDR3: CASSLAGGTREQFF

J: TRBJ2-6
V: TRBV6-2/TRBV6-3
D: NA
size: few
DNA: TGTGCCAGCAGTTACGGCTGGGCCAACGTCCTGACTTTC
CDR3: CASSYGWANVLTF